This entry concerns a single T cell receptor (beta chain). There is no known antigen for this receptor. The record has no base qualities; no much larger clone is one base away. In total, 630 or so healthy bone marrow donors made up the cohort. All cohort members were sampled while nominally healthy, although unrecorded immune exposures were likely present. The donor tested CMV seronegative and was one of the 352 seronegative cohort members. A peripheral blood sample was collected from each donor, and TCR beta sequencing was performed on peripheral blood mononuclear cells. Genomic DNA extraction from the blood cell samples was performed with the Qiagen DNeasy Blood Extraction Kit. The entry originates in a study of cytomegalovirus exposure and HLA in healthy donors (TCRdb year 2017). Context from the whole study: An earlier analysis of a few hundred of the donors reported around 280 Gb of sequence data and 95 million to 140 million unique TCR beta sequences obtained from about 170 million T cells. An early release that covered some 640 HLA-typed donors contained approximately 320 gigabases of sequencing data and approximately 85 million unique TCR sequences. Among the roughly 430 genotyped donors, about 83% belonged to the genetic ancestry cluster associated with self-reported Caucasian donors. The study aimed to test whether signatures of past pathogen exposure could be identified by cataloging public T cell receptors. The study profiled the T cell repertoires of under 700 subjects by immunosequencing and related them to cytomegalovirus serostatus. A separate validation cohort of approximately 120 different subjects was used in addition to the roughly 670-subject first cohort. To predict cytomegalovirus infection status, the study brought together high-throughput TCR immunosequencing, statistical association of individual TCRs with disease status, and machine learning. A later analysis re-analyzed previously published TCR beta repertoires from approximately 700 donors and added high-resolution HLA genotyping to study TCR occurrence patterns. In the later analysis, no new phenotypic data were used to find candidate immune exposures; instead, reliance was placed on TCR beta sequences and their occurrence across donors. In an earlier analysis of more than 550 of the donors, high-throughput TCR beta sequencing was used to judge whether each TCR beta V gene segment behaved as functional or pseudogenic. Donor age, sex, ethnicity and CMV serostatus were compiled alongside the repertoire data. Genome-wide SNP genotypes for about 60% of the roughly 670 donors were used in a later genetic analysis, which treated that subset as a discovery cohort. Every repertoire in the discovery cohort had been generated on one and the same sequencing platform. HLA typing included class I and class II loci at four-digit resolution. The number of donors typed differed by locus, with about 629-630 for A, B, C, DRB1 and DQB1, more than 500 for DQA1, about 610 for DPA1, and about 450 for DPB1. Five DR-DQ haplotypes were handled as single units for association and clustering, since linkage in the cohort was strong. Across 398 genotyped donors of the cohort, an average of about 250,000 unique TCR beta nucleotide sequences per donor were sequenced, and 15% to 20% of those sequences were non-productive. The paper's findings and limits, for the study overall: The 87-base-pair reads could not distinguish some IMGT-functional V segments, including TRBV6-2 and TRBV6-3, so those segments were excluded. Because some donors lacked HLA typing at each locus, the association tests relied only on the typed subset. In an earlier analysis of more than 500 of the donors, most TCR beta V segments appeared in productive rearrangements about 90% or about 30% of the time, broadly matching IMGT annotations. According to a later genetic analysis, donors in an Asian-associated ancestry cluster had fewer N-insertions in productive TCRs than the approximately 710-donor mean. Linkage disequilibrium might explain the correlated functional status among segregating V segments, but an unknown experimental factor could not be excluded. Most CMV-associated TCR beta chains appeared to be HLA-restricted in a later analysis, and the HLA associations seemed to be driven largely by CMV exposure. Because counts were too low, roughly 16 rarely observed V segments, including chromosome 9 orphons, were excluded from the earlier analysis of under 650 of the donors. While some public TCRs were present in many individuals, most TCR sequences turned up only very rarely across donors. A group of highly shared sequence variants was considered likely to be a technical artifact of the sequencing pipeline. When HLA alleles, especially DR and DQ, strongly co-occurred, TCR associations were difficult to assign to individual alleles. It was suggested by the authors that the approach could potentially be generalized to other disease states and immunological phenotypes. According to a later analysis, TCR association rates differed among HLA loci, with DRB1 alleles showing the most associated TCRs and HLA-C alleles showing the fewest. In a later analysis, several top co-occurrence clusters were reported to appear linked to parvovirus B19, influenza, CMV and Epstein-Barr virus. Cytomegalovirus status was reported to be diagnosed by the classifier with high specificity and sensitivity in both the original and validation cohorts. At a false discovery rate of 0.05, a later analysis linked about 17,000 TCR beta sequences to specific HLA alleles. The study gave a list of about 160 TCR beta chains associated with cytomegalovirus. Sequencing depth was assumed to be roughly uniform across donors in the presence/absence analyses, though that assumption may not hold. A further reported finding was that TCR beta sequences accurately predicted the HLA-A and HLA-B alleles for most subjects in the first cohort. In a later analysis, HLA-associated TCR beta chains were found to be more clonally expanded and to have lower generation probabilities than equally common non-associated chains. In this cohort, only TCR beta chains were sequenced, and detectable features were limited by the absence of alpha or paired-chain data. A few of the identified cytomegalovirus-associated TCR beta chains were confirmed in vitro to be specific for cytomegalovirus antigens. Immune exposure information for the cohort was limited to CMV serostatus. An association between a missense DCLRE1C variant and V-gene and J-gene trimming of TCR beta chains was found in a later genetic analysis and replicated in an independent cohort.

From the cysteine up to the phenylalanine, the CDR3 has a length of 13 residues. Only CDR3 DNA is held: 39 bases, read in frame from base 1. Trimming removed 5 bases from V and 6 bases from J, leaving 16 bases between the germline ends. From a lookup of the germline V gene (reference sequence), CDR1 and CDR2 are GTSNPN and SVGIG. The library was obtained by the immunoSEQ multiplex PCR assay. The multiplex PCR relied on a mix of 60 forward primers for TCR Vbeta segments and 13 reverse primers for TCR Jbeta segments. Amplification of the CDR3 region of rearranged TCR beta genes was performed with a multiplex PCR assay on genomic DNA. The amplified TCR beta libraries were sequenced on the Illumina HiSeq System as 87-base-pair reads. On the authors' methods: In a later analysis, roughly 80 million unique TCR beta chains were counted across the 650 to 750 repertoires, and about 10 million of these chains were shared by at least two donors. To remove PCR and sequencing errors, raw reads were error-corrected and collapsed into unique sequences using a nearest-neighbor algorithm that merged closely related sequences. To assign V, D and J gene segments, CDR3 sequences were aligned to IMGT reference sequences. For a sequence to be retained, a match of at least six nucleotides to both a V gene segment and a J gene segment was required. Rearrangements were called productive when the CDR3 lacked stop codons and stayed in frame with V and J; all others were non-productive. Following IMGT convention, CDR3 was defined as the stretch from the second conserved V-encoded cysteine up to the conserved J-encoded phenylalanine. The earlier analysis of some 600 of the donors excluded sequences that lacked an unambiguous match to a single V gene segment. An earlier analysis of 587 of the donors classified V segments as functional when productive rearrangements were above 56.7% and as segregating when the standard deviation between donors was above 5%. To diagnose cytomegalovirus status from the catalog of TCR beta chain sequences, a statistical classification framework was built. In a later analysis, V and J genes were assigned by comparing TCR nucleotide sequences against IMGT/GENE-DB human TR gene sequences. A later analysis assigned CDR3 sequences and most-parsimonious VDJ recombination scenarios with the TCRdist pipeline. In a later analysis, every TCR beta chain was defined by the combination of its CDR3 amino acid sequence and its V-gene family, and reads without a unique V-gene family were dropped. As a way to deal with suspected cross-contamination and a sequencing artifact, a later analysis dropped roughly 620 nucleotide sequences that were highly shared and had low generation probability. In a later analysis, a clonal expansion index was calculated for each public chain from normalized within-repertoire ranks of inferred template counts. In a later analysis, generation probabilities were computed using a VDJ recombination model fitted to out-of-frame rearrangements, and the results were checked against IGoR. Hypergeometric tests were used in a later analysis to score TCR-TCR, TCR-HLA and TCR-CMV co-occurrence, with a repertoire-size bias correction applied to the TCR pairs. A later analysis estimated false discovery rates by permuting HLA or CMV assignments 20 times. A later analysis grouped co-occurring TCRs with DBSCAN, adding TCRdist sequence similarity when clustering within HLA-allele-positive subsets. For co-occurrence clustering, repertoires with fewer than 30,000 or more than 120,000 public chains were excluded, along with about five repertoires with anomalous nucleotide sharing. Sourced from immuneACCESS, this table was stored by TCRdb with only in-frame sequences that have V and J called. A share of the clones is absent; for the studies checked, an unresolved V gene accounts for under half, and the remainder has no known explanation. V, J and clone size are those of that table, while D and trimming were read from the DNA. A total of more than 150,000 clones appear in this sample, roughly 87% of them only once. The biggest ten clones account for about 1.5% of the sample.

The sequence derives from a man aged 35-49 years in good health and CMV-seronegative. Recombination linked TRBV30 to TRBJ1-1; confidence is insufficient to name the D gene. The sequencing input was PBMCs. The CDR3 corresponds to CAWDRAGGAEAFF. In nucleotides, the sequence is TGTGCCTGGGATAGGGCTGGAGGCGCTGAAGCTTTCTTT.